The entry that follows covers one TCR beta chain sequence. Antigen unknown. Sequenced by immunoSEQ multiplex PCR; TCRdb stores in-frame clones only, minus some. The sample includes 120,000 or so clones, 90% to 95% seen only once; the top ten take more than 0.02%. The sample belongs to a study of human thymus T cells. The thymus was resected at corrective cardiac surgery. Study-wide results and limits: Repertoires from thymus and blood appeared to show biased V and J gene usage. Related studies noted strongly shared thymic repertoires across unrelated people.

The specimen was thymus tissue. The TCR originated in a boy younger than two with a congenital heart defect but otherwise immunologically healthy.

CDR3: CASSLSRFREGRGTEAFF. The CDR3 DNA sequence: TGTGCCAGCAGCTTATCCCGGTTTCGTGAGGGGAGGGGCACTGAAGCTTTCTTT. V gene TRBV7-2 combines with J gene TRBJ1-1; TRBD1 is a possible D gene (5 bases). Germline assignment: CDR1 SGHTA and CDR2 FQGNSA. CDR3 length: 18 amino acids. Deletions cut 2 bases from V and 4 bases from J, with 23 bases between.